The next 24 T cell receptor beta chains were all read from a single sample in a study of response to subunit inactivated influenza vaccine. TCRdb processed the RT-PCR reads anew with MiXCR; each CDR3 protein has one entry. Found here are about 520,000 distinct CDR3 sequences, approximately 24% of them singletons; the top ten hold approximately 2%. The sequencing used CD4+ T cells sorted from PBMCs, collected 4 to 6 days after vaccination. The origin of the receptors is a man between 45 and 60 years old who received an inactivated influenza vaccine.

This clonotype was detected a few times. V is TRBV2 and J is TRBJ1-5; no definite D call. CDR3 length: 16 amino acids. Germline V lookup: CDR1 SNHLY, CDR2 FYNNEI. V was cut by 4 bases and J by 5 bases, with 18 bases left in between. The DNA of the CDR3 is TGTGCCAGCAGTGGATCGCCCCGGAACGCGGATCAGCCCCAGCATTTT. Translation gives CASSGSPRNADQPQHF.

This clonotype was detected only a few times. The V call is TRBV5-1, the J call TRBJ2-3; a possible D gene is TRBD1 (6 bases). The V and J ends lost 2 bases and 2 bases respectively, with 9 bases between them. The CDR3 covers 14 residues. Germline assignment: CDR1 SGHRS and CDR2 YFSETQ. The CDR3 DNA follows: TGCGCCAGCAGCTTTCGGACAGTCACAGATACGCAGTATTTT. It translates to CASSFRTVTDTQYF.

A few counts support this clonotype. This chain uses TRBV6-2 or TRBV6-3 with TRBJ1-1; a weak D match, TRBD1 (6 bases). CDR3 size: 19 residues. CDR1 and CDR2 from the germline V gene are MNHEY and SVGEGT. V lost 6 bases and J lost 0, with 26 bases in between. This CDR3 reads CASSTGGQTISLMNTEAFF. The CDR3 DNA is TGTGCCAGCAGCACCGGAGGACAGACGATTTCGTTAATGAACACTGAAGCTTTCTTT.

This clonotype was counted between two and nine times. The chain joins TRBV5-1 to TRBJ2-3; 14 bases align to TRBD2. The CDR3 has 16 residues. With V trimmed by 3 bases and J by 6 bases, 6 bases remained unmatched. Germline-derived CDR1 and CDR2 are SGHRS and YFSETQ. The CDR3 protein is CASSSGLAGAGDTQYF. The CDR3 region has the DNA TGCGCCAGCAGCTCGGGACTAGCGGGGGCAGGCGATACGCAGTATTTT.

The chain joins TRBV29-1 to TRBJ1-1; D call uncertain. Trimming cost V 5 bases and J 5 bases, with 15 bases left between them. CDR3 length equals 13 residues. Germline V gene lookup returns CDR1 SQVTM and CDR2 ANQGSEA. The CDR3 DNA reads as TGCAGCGTTAGGTCTGAGCTAAGGACTGAAGCTTTCTTT. It yields the protein CSVRSELRTEAFF.

This chain uses TRBV18 with TRBJ1-1; weak D call: TRBD1 (6 bases). The CDR3 has 15 residues. Germline-derived CDR1 and CDR2 are KGHSH and LQKENI. V was cut by 3 bases and J by 4 bases, with 15 bases left in between. The CDR3 bases are TGTGCCAGCTCACCTCAACAGGGCTGGGGCACTGAAGCTTTCTTT. This gives the protein CASSPQQGWGTEAFF.

The table lists this clonotype with a few counts. The chain employs TRBV28 and TRBJ2-7; 8 nucleotides line up with TRBD2. The CDR3 spans 14 residues. From germline, CDR1 is MDHEN and CDR2 SYDVKM. V trimming: 6 bases; J trimming: 2 bases; junction bases outside the gene matches: 6. The CDR3 protein is CASRNSGTAYEQYF. As DNA, the CDR3 is TGTGCCAGCAGGAATAGCGGGACCGCCTACGAGCAGTACTTC.

This clonotype has more than one count but fewer than ten. J is TRBJ1-2 and V is TRBV12-3 or TRBV12-4; TRBD1 is a possible D gene (5 bases). The CDR3 consists of 11 residues. V gave up 5 bases and J gave up 8 bases, with 9 bases separating them. The CDR3 DNA reads TGTGCCAGCAGTGACAGCTTCGGCTACACCTTC. Residues: CASSDSFGYTF.

This clonotype was picked up a small number of times. This rearrangement joins TRBV10-3 to TRBJ2-7; D perhaps matches TRBD2 (5 bases). The germline V gene has CDR1 ENHRY and CDR2 SYGVKD. Trimming pared 11 bases from V and 6 bases from J, leaving 20 bases between. The CDR3 extends over 13 amino acids. CDR3 DNA: TGTGCCTCACAGCGGCCGGCTTCCCTCGAGCAGTACTTC. This sequence encodes CASQRPASLEQYF.

The table lists this clonotype with a few counts. V usage is TRBV5-7 and J usage is TRBJ2-7; maybe TRBD2 (7 bases). TRBV5-7 is filed as an ORF, its function uncertain. The germline V and J ends were trimmed by 5 bases and 0 bases, with 12 bases remaining between them. CDR3 length: 14 amino acids. CDR3 protein: CASSIGGASYEQYF. As DNA, the CDR3 is TGTGCCAGCAGTATAGGGGGGGCCTCCTACGAGCAGTACTTC.

This chain links TRBV27 with TRBJ2-1, with 15 bases aligning to TRBD2. The V segment lost 0 bases and the J segment 9 bases; nucleotides outside the gene matches: 0. Looked up from germline, CDR1 is MNHEY and CDR2 is SMNVEV (reference sequence). The CDR3 length is 15 residues. CDR3 region: CASSLSGLAGGEQFF. The CDR3 DNA reads TGTGCCAGCAGTTTATCGGGACTAGCGGGAGGTGAGCAGTTCTTC.

This chain joins TRBV7-2 and TRBJ2-7, with 7 bases that match TRBD2. This CDR3 has 16 amino acids. Per germline, CDR1 SGHTA and CDR2 FQGNSA. Trimming took 1 base from V and 2 from J; bases not matched to a gene: 8. The chain's CDR3 is CASSLDRGGRAYEQYF. The CDR3 region has the DNA TGTGCCAGCAGCTTAGATCGGGGCGGGAGAGCCTACGAGCAGTACTTC. Full variable domain (outside the CDR3, taken from reference TRBV7-2 and TRBJ2-7): GAGVSQSPSNKVTEKGKDVELRCDPISGHTALYWYRQSLGQGLEFLIYFQGNSAPDKSGLPSDRFSAERTGGSVSTLTIQRTQQEDSAVYLCASSLDRGGRAYEQYFGPGTRLTVT.

This clonotype was detected only a few times. The chain carries TRBV10-3 and TRBJ2-5; 13 nucleotides align to TRBD2. CDR1 and CDR2 (germline): ENHRY, SYGVKD. After removal of 10 bases from V and 4 bases from J, the junction contained 3 bases not matched to a gene. The CDR3 totals 13 residues. CDR3 bases: TGTGCCACCGGACTAGCGGGAGCAGAGACCCAGTACTTC. Translated, it gives CATGLAGAETQYF.

The V gene is TRBV5-6, the J gene TRBJ1-5; the D gene is possibly TRBD1 (5 bases). This CDR3 spans 12 amino acids. The germline CDR1 and CDR2 sequences are SGHDT and YYEEEE. The ends were cut back, 3 bases at V and 9 bases at J, with 10 bases in the middle. The chain's CDR3 is CASSSPGTPQHF. CDR3 sequence (DNA): TGTGCCAGCAGCTCTCCCGGGACGCCCCAGCATTTT.

The chain recombines TRBV6-5 with TRBJ2-5; D not resolved. This CDR3 region has 13 residues. Germline V lookup: CDR1 MNHEY, CDR2 SVGAGI. V lost 0 bases and J lost 5, with 7 bases in between. DNA of the CDR3: TGTGCCAGCAGTTACTCAGCCCGGGAGACCCAGTACTTC. This encodes CASSYSARETQYF.

This clonotype was picked up many times. The CDR3 nucleotides read TGCAGTGCTAGGCTAGCGGGGGGGCGGGATTCGGAGTTCTTC. Amino acids: CSARLAGGRDSEFF. The rearrangement uses TRBV20-1 and TRBJ2-1, with 12 bases fitting TRBD2. CDR1 and CDR2 from the germline V gene are DFQATT and SNEGSKA (reference sequence). With 3 bases clipped from V and 14 bases from J, the junction kept 11 bases outside the gene matches. The CDR3 contains 14 residues.

This clonotype was observed a handful of times. The chain couples TRBV15 to TRBJ1-2; D remains ambiguous. CDR1 is LNHNV, CDR2 YYDKDF, per germline (reference sequence). The CDR3 is made up of 15 amino acids. Trimming cost V 0 bases and J 1 base, with 9 bases left between them. The CDR3 region has the DNA TGTGCCACCAGCAGAGATGTGTGGGGTAACTATGGCTACACCTTC. It translates to CATSRDVWGNYGYTF. Filled out from reference TRBV15 and TRBJ1-2, the complete variable domain reads DAMVIQNPRYQVTQFGKPVTLSCSQTLNHNVMYWYQQKSSQAPKLLFHYYDKDFNNEADTPDNFQSRRPNTSFCFLDIRSPGLGDTAMYLCATSRDVWGNYGYTFGSGTRLTVV.

The chain links TRBV5-1 to TRBJ2-7; 10 positions agree with TRBD2. J was trimmed by 3 bases and V by 3 bases; bases with no gene match: 3. The CDR3 totals 14 residues. Germline V gene sequence: CDR1 SGHRS, CDR2 YFSETQ. The CDR3 region has the DNA TGCGCCAGCAGCTATCGGACTAGCGGCTACGAGCAGTACTTC. It encodes CASSYRTSGYEQYF.

The chain recombines TRBV20-1 with TRBJ1-5, with 8 nucleotides matching TRBD1. The V and J ends lost 5 bases and 0 bases, in that order; junction bases with no gene match: 15. CDR1 is DFQATT, CDR2 SNEGSKA, per germline (reference sequence). The CDR3 loop spans 18 amino acids. In nucleotides, the CDR3 is TGCAGTGCTGCTATGGGACAGGAGATAATATATAGCAATCAGCCCCAGCATTTT. Translation: CSAAMGQEIIYSNQPQHF.

Only a few counts were recorded for this clonotype. This chain uses TRBV29-1 with TRBJ2-2, with D perhaps TRBD1 (5 bases). V lost 4 bases and J lost 0, with 9 bases in between. Germline CDR1 and CDR2: SQVTM and ANQGSEA. The CDR3 is made up of 14 amino acids. CDR3 in amino acids: CSVGDRANTGELFF. The DNA for the CDR3 is TGCAGCGTTGGAGACAGAGCGAACACCGGGGAGCTGTTTTTT.

The gene calls are TRBV20-1 and TRBJ2-3; 15 nucleotides match TRBD2. The CDR3 has 14 amino acids. Germline CDR1 is DFQATT and CDR2 is SNEGSKA (reference sequence). Trimming cost V 6 bases and J 5 bases; bases outside gene matches: 3. As DNA, the CDR3 is TGCAGTGCCGAGGGACTAGCGGGGGGAGATACGCAGTATTTT. The encoded protein is CSAEGLAGGDTQYF.

This clonotype has a handful of counts. The J gene is TRBJ2-2, the V gene TRBV28, with TRBD2 matching over 9 bases. This CDR3 is built from 15 residues. Germline CDR1 is MDHEN and CDR2 is SYDVKM. Trimming took 6 bases from V and 4 from J; bases not matched to a gene: 6. The CDR3 DNA reads as TGTGCCAGCAGAACCCTAGCGGGGTCCACCGGGGAGCTGTTTTTT. It encodes CASRTLAGSTGELFF.

This clonotype was counted ten times or more. The rearrangement joins TRBV24-1 to TRBJ2-1; D is tentatively TRBD1 or TRBD2 (5 bases each). The V end was cut by 4 bases, the J end by 8 bases, with 20 bases between. CDR1 is KGHDR and CDR2 is SFDVKD in the germline V gene. This CDR3 has 16 residues. The CDR3 loop is CATSESGTPPFDEQFF. The CDR3 bases are TGTGCCACCAGTGAGTCCGGGACCCCCCCCTTCGATGAGCAGTTCTTC.

A few counts support this clonotype. The chain employs TRBV12-3 or TRBV12-4 and TRBJ2-7, with D possibly TRBD2 on 5 matching bases. The CDR3 spans 13 residues. Trimming left V 6 bases short and J 6 bases short, with 15 bases between. CDR3 sequence (DNA): TGTGCCAGCAGCACCCTCCGGGAACCCGAGCAGTACTTC. Its translation is CASSTLREPEQYF.